Listed here is a single T cell receptor beta chain. The antigen is unknown. Profiled with immunoSEQ multiplex PCR; TCRdb holds only in-frame clones, not every one. The sample yields roughly 5,000 clones, 90% seen once. This entry is derived from a study of T cell clonotyping in hematopoietic cell transplantation. Notes on the study in general: Higher Inverse Simpson Index values in graft donor and pretransplant recipient predicted broader posttransplant TCR diversity. Few recipient clonotypes overlapped donors; over 97% were de novo at given depth. Without cell sorting, CD4 versus CD8 contributions remain unresolved.

This receptor was identified in a man between 35 and 55 years old in good health. Some clones in this sample may be carry-over from other donors' samples. The sequenced sample was peripheral blood mononuclear cells.

The CDR3 DNA reads as TGTGCCAGCAGCTGGGACCGGCGGGATTCACCCCTCCACTTT. It is translated as CASSWDRRDSPLHF. The chain recombines TRBV5-4 with TRBJ1-6; tentative D call: TRBD1 (5 bases). The CDR3 has 14 residues. Germline-derived CDR1 and CDR2 are SGHNT and YYREEE (reference sequence). V was trimmed by 3 bases and J by 8 bases, leaving 12 bases between them.